The rows below give T cell receptor beta chains drawn from one sample of a study of Graves' ophthalmopathy and Graves' hyperthyroidism. TCRdb reanalysed the multiplex PCR reads using MiXCR and keeps one entry per CDR3 protein. The table records about 400,000 distinct CDR3 sequences, 20% to 25% of them present only once. The specimen was peripheral blood. Every receptor here comes from a woman younger than 30 with stable Graves' hyperthyroidism. Both conserved end residues are trimmed from each CDR3.

J gene: TRBJ2-7
V gene: TRBV10-3
CDR3 protein: AISEPHGGDYEQY

J gene: TRBJ2-5
V gene: TRBV19
CDR3 protein: ASSISGIGETQY

J gene: TRBJ1-2
V gene: TRBV28
CDR3 protein: ASSPVPIPYT

J gene: TRBJ1-3
V gene: TRBV3-1
CDR3 protein: ASSPSRGGLGNTIY

J gene: TRBJ1-2
V gene: TRBV30
CDR3 protein: AWSVVQDGYT

J gene: TRBJ2-2
V gene: TRBV11-2
CDR3 protein: ASSLDRLVTGELC

J gene: TRBJ2-7
V gene: TRBV29-1
CDR3 protein: SVSRTGGVYEQY

J gene: TRBJ2-5
V gene: TRBV5-1
CDR3 protein: ASSSTGGAGRPGETQY

J gene: TRBJ1-2
V gene: TRBV20-1
CDR3 protein: SVGEGALNGYT

J gene: TRBJ2-2
V gene: TRBV6-1
CDR3 protein: ASQEGQRTDRELF

J gene: TRBJ2-6
V gene: TRBV18
CDR3 protein: ASSPMAPSPSGANVLT

J gene: TRBJ1-2
V gene: TRBV6-5
CDR3 protein: ASSYHRDRDYGYT

J gene: TRBJ2-7
V gene: TRBV5-1
CDR3 protein: ASSTGQFHSYEQY

J gene: TRBJ1-1
V gene: TRBV12-3/TRBV12-4
CDR3 protein: ASRTGTAEAF

J gene: TRBJ1-2
V gene: TRBV10-3
CDR3 protein: AIATTRNGGYT

J gene: TRBJ2-7
V gene: TRBV12-3/TRBV12-4
CDR3 protein: ASSLRYLSSYEQY

J gene: TRBJ2-5
V gene: TRBV24-1
CDR3 protein: ATSDQTSGRSETQY

J gene: TRBJ1-5
V gene: TRBV7-6
CDR3 protein: ASSHRDQPQH

J gene: TRBJ2-5
V gene: TRBV27
CDR3 protein: ASRETSAFRETQY

J gene: TRBJ1-1
V gene: TRBV9
CDR3 protein: ASSALSNTEAF

J gene: TRBJ1-2
V gene: TRBV5-4
CDR3 protein: ASSSTGTDGYT

J gene: TRBJ2-5
V gene: TRBV14
CDR3 protein: ASSQDFVQETQY

J gene: TRBJ2-7
V gene: TRBV11-2
CDR3 protein: ASSSLRTKGAEQY

J gene: TRBJ2-2
V gene: TRBV7-3
CDR3 protein: ASSLYSGAATGELF

J gene: TRBJ2-5
V gene: TRBV12-3/TRBV12-4
CDR3 protein: ASSRTVGETQY

J gene: TRBJ2-4
V gene: TRBV7-8
CDR3 protein: ASSLFGPGEIVAKNIQY

J gene: TRBJ1-2
V gene: TRBV29-1
CDR3 protein: SVEGRGAALGEVLGYGYT

J gene: TRBJ2-7
V gene: TRBV12-3/TRBV12-4
CDR3 protein: ASSLESGYEQY